This T cell receptor (beta chain) emerged from a study of T cells after yellow fever vaccination. Study conclusions and caveats: Most primary-vaccination clones recurred post-booster (nearly 98% CD4, 88% CD8).

TCRdb reanalysed the 5' RACE reads using MiXCR and keeps one entry per CDR3 protein. This sample has 300,000 or so distinct CDR3 sequences, with around 8.6% found just once. The germline V gene has CDR1 SGHTA and CDR2 FQGTGA. V lost 5 bases and J 4 bases, leaving 22 bases between the germline ends. The CDR3 consists of 17 residues. In the case of this clonotype: Its antigen is as yet unknown.

The chain uses TRBV7-3 and TRBJ2-3, with D unclear. This TCR was sampled from a man in his late teens or twenties who received the YFV17D yellow fever vaccine. The sample was CD4+ T cells sorted from PBMCs, taken 5 days after the yellow fever booster vaccination. This chain's CDR3 is CASSPSLGFPPADTQYF. The DNA for the CDR3 is TGTGCCAGCAGCCCTTCTCTGGGTTTCCCCCCCGCAGATACGCAGTATTTT.